Listed here are 2 T cell receptor beta chains from one sample, sequenced in a study of immune characterization of retroperitoneal liposarcoma. MiXCR was run by TCRdb on the PCR reads, yielding one entry per CDR3 protein. The sample yields 2,300 or so distinct CDR3 sequences, approximately 50% seen once. The sequenced sample was tumor tissue. The receptors derive from a female donor with retroperitoneal liposarcoma.

This clonotype has just one count. The genes are TRBV6-1 and TRBJ2-2; D gene ambiguous. The CDR3 runs 16 residues. CDR1 and CDR2 from the germline V gene are MNHNS and SASEGT. V was cut by 2 bases and J by 0 bases, with 10 bases left in between. The CDR3 coding sequence is TGTGCCAGCAGTGAATATGGCAGACCGAACACCGGGGAGCTGTTTTTT. Protein: CASSEYGRPNTGELFF.

This sequence joins TRBV7-3 and TRBJ2-1, with TRBD2 matching 8 bases. The CDR3 length is 14 residues. The germline V gene has CDR1 SGHTA and CDR2 FQGTGA. Losses at the gene ends were 0 bases for V and 8 bases for J; bases not matched to a gene: 3. CDR3 region: CASSLTGTSHEQFF. The CDR3 DNA reads as TGTGCCAGCAGCTTAACTGGGACTAGTCATGAGCAGTTCTTC.